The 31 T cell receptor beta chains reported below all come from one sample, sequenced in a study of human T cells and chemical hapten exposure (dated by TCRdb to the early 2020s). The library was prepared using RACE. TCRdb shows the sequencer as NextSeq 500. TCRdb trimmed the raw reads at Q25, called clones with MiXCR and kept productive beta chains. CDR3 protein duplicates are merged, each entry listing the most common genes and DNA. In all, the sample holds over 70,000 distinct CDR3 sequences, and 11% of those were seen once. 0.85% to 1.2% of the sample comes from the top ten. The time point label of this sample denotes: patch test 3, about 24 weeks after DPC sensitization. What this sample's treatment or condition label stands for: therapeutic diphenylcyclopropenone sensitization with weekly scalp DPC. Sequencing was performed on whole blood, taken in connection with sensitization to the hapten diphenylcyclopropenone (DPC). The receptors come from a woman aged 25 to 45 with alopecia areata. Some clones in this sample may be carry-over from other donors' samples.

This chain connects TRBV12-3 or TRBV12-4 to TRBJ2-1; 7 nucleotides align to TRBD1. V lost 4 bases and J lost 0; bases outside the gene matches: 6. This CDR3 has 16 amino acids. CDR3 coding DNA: TGTGCCAGCAGTTGGGGACAGAGCTTCTCCTACAATGAGCAGTTCTTC. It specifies CASSWGQSFSYNEQFF.

The CDR3, as DNA: TGCAACGTACAGGCAACCTCTGGAAACACCATATATTTT. Protein sequence: CNVQATSGNTIYF. The chain recombines TRBV29-1 with TRBJ1-3, with a possible D match to TRBD1 (5 bases). CDR3 length: 13 residues. Germline V gene sequence: CDR1 SQVTM, CDR2 ANQGSEA.

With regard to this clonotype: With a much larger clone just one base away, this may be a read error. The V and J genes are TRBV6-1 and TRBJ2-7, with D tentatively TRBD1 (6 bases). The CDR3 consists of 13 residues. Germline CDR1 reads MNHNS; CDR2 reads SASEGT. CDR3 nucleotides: TGTGCCAGCAGTCCTCGGACCGAGGGGGAGCGGTACGTC. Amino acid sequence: CASSPRTEGERYV.

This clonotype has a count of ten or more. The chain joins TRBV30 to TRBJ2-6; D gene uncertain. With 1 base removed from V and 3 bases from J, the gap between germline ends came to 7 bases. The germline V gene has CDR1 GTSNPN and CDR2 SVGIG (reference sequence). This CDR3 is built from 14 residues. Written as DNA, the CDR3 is TGTGCCTGGAGTGAAGGGTTTGGGGCCAACGTCCTGACTTTC. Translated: CAWSEGFGANVLTF.

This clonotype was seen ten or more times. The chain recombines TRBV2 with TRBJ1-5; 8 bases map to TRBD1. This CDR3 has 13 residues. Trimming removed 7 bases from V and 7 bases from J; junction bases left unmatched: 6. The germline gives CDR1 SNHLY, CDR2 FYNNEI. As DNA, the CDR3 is TGTGCCAGCAATGGACAGGGATTCCAGCCCCAGCATTTT. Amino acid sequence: CASNGQGFQPQHF.

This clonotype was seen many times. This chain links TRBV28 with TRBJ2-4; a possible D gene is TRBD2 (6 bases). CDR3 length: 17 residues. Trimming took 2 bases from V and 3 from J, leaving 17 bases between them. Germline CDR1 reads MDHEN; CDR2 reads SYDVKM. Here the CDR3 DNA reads TGTGCCAGCAGTTTACCGGCCCAAACGGGGGTCAAAAACATTCAGTACTTC. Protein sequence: CASSLPAQTGVKNIQYF.

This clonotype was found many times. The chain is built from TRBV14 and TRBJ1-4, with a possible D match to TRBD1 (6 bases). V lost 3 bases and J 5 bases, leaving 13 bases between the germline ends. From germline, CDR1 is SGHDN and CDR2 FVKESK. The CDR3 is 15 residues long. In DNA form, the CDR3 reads TGTGCCAGCAGCCACACAGGGCTTGGAAATGAAAAACTGTTTTTT. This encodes CASSHTGLGNEKLFF.

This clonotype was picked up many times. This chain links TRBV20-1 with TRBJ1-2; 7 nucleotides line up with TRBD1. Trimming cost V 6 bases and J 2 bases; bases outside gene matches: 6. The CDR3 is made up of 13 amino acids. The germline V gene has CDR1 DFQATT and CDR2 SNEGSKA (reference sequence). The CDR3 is CSAIPDRNYGYTF. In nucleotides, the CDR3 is TGCAGTGCCATCCCGGACAGGAACTATGGCTACACCTTC.

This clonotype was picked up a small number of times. In DNA form, the CDR3 reads TGTGCCACTGCTGGGACCGTACCCTACGAGCAGTACGTC. Translating gives CATAGTVPYEQYV. The chain combines TRBV10-3 with TRBJ2-7, with D perhaps assigned TRBD1 or TRBD2 (5 bases each). Trimming cost V 10 bases and J 2 bases, with 15 bases left between them. CDR1 ENHRY and CDR2 SYGVKD come from the germline V gene. There are 13 residues in the CDR3.

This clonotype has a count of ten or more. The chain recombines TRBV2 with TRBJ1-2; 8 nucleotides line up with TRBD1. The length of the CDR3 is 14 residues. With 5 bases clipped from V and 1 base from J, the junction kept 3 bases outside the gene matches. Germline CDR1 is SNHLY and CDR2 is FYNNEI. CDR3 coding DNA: TGTGCCAGCAGTCGGACAGGGCTTAACTATGGCTACACCTTC. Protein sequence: CASSRTGLNYGYTF.

CDR3 sequence: CASSDRPGQNTGELFF. In nucleotides, the CDR3 is TGTGCCAGCAGTGATCGCCCGGGACAGAACACCGGGGAGCTGTTTTTT. The chain joins TRBV6-1 to TRBJ2-2; D may be TRBD1 (6 bases). The CDR3 spans 16 residues. The V gene's germline CDR1 is MNHNS and CDR2 SASEGT. Trimming left V 3 bases short and J 1 base short, with 12 bases between.

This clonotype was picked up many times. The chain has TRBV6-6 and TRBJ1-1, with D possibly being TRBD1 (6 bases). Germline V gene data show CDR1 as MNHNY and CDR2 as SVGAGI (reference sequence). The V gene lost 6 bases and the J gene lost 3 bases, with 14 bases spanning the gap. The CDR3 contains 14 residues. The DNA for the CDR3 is TGTGCCAGCAGCCGAAGGGGGGGGGACACTGAAGCTTTCTTT. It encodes CASSRRGGDTEAFF.

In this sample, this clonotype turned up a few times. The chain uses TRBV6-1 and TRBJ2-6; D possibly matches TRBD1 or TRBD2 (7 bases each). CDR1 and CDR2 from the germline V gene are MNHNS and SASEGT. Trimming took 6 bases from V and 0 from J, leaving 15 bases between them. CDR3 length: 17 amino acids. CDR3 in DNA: TGTGCCAGCAGGAGGGGGGGACAGCCCTCTGGGGCCAACGTCCTGACTTTC. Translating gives CASRRGGQPSGANVLTF.

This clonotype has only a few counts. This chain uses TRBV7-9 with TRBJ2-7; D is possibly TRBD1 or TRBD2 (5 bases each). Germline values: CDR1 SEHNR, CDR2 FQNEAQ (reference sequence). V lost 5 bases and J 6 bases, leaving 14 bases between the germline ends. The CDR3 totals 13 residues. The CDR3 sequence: CASSLDIRGEQYV. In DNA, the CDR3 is TGTGCCAGCAGCCTGGACATCCGGGGCGAGCAGTACGTC.

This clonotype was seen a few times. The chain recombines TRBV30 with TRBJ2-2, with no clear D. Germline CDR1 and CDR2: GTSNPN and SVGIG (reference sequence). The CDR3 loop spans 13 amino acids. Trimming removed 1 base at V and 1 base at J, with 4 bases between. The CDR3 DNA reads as TGTGCCTGGAGTGCAATGAACACCGGGGAGCTGTTTTTT. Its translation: CAWSAMNTGELFF.

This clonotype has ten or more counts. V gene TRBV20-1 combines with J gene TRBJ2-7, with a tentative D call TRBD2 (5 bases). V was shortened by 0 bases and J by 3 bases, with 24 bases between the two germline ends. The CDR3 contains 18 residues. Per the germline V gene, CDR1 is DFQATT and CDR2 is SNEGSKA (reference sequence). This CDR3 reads CSARDSPGERSHHYEQYV. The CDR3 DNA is TGCAGTGCTAGAGACTCTCCCGGGGAGCGGAGCCACCACTACGAGCAGTACGTC.

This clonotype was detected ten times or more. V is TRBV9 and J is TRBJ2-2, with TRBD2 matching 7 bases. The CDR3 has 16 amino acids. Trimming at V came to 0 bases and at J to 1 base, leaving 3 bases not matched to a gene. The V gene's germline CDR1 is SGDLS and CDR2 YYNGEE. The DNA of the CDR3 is TGTGCCAGCAGCGTAGGGCTAGCGGAGAACACCGGGGAGCTGTTTTTT. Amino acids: CASSVGLAENTGELFF.

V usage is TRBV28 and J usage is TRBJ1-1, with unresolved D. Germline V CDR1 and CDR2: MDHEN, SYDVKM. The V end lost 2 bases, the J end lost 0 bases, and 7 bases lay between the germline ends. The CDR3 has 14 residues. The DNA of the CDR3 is TGTGCCAGCAGTTTAAGCACTTTGAACACTGAAGCTTTCTTT. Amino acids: CASSLSTLNTEAFF.

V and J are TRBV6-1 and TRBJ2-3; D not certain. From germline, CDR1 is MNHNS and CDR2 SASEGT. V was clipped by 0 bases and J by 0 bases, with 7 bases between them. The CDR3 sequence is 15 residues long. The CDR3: CASSEAHSSTDTQYF. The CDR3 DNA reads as TGTGCCAGCAGTGAAGCGCACAGCAGCACAGATACGCAGTATTTT.

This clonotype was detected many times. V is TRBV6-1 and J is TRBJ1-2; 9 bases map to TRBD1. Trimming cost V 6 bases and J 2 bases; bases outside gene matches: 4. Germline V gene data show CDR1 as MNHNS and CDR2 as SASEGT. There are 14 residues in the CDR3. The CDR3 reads CASSEGTGNYGYTF. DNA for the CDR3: TGTGCCAGCAGCGAGGGGACAGGGAACTATGGCTACACCTTC.

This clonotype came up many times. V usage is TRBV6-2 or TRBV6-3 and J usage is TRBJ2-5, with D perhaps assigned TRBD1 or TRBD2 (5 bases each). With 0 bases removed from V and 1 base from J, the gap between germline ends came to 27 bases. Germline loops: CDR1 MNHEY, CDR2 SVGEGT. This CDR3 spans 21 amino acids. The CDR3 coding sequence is TGTGCCAGCAGTTACTCGATGTGGGGGTCGGCGAAAGTGCCGCTCCAAGAGACCCAGTACTTC. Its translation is CASSYSMWGSAKVPLQETQYF.

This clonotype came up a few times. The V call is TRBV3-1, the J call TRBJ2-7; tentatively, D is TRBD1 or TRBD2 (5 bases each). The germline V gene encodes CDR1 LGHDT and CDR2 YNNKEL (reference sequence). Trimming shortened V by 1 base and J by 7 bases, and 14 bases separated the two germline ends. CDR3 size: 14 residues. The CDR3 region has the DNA TGTGCCAGCAGCCAAGGCCGAGGGGCGCTTGAGCAGTACGTC. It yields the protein CASSQGRGALEQYV.

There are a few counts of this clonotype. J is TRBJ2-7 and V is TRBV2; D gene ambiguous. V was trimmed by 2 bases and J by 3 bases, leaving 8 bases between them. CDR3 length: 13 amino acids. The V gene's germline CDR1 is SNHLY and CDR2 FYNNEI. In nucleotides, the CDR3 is TGTGCCAGCAGTGAAAATACAGACTACGAGCAGTACGTC. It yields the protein CASSENTDYEQYV.

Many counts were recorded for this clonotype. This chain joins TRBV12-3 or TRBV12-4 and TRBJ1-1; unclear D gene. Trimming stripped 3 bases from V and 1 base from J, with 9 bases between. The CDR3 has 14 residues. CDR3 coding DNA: TGTGCCAGCAGTTTCGCCAGAGGGAACACTGAAGCTTTCTTT. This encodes CASSFARGNTEAFF.

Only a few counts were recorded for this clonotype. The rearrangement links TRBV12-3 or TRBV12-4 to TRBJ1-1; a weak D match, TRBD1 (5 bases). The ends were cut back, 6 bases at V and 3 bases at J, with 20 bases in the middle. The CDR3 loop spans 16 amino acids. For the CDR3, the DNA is TGTGCCAGCAGACCTAGACAGCGGCGGTTAGACACTGAAGCTTTCTTT. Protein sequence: CASRPRQRRLDTEAFF.

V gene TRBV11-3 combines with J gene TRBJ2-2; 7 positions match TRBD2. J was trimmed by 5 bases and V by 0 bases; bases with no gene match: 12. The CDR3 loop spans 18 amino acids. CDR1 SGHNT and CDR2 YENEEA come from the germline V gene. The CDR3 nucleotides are TGTGCCAGCAGCTTAGATCAGGGCGGGAGTGTGGTTACCGGGGAGCTGTTTTTT. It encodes CASSLDQGGSVVTGELFF.

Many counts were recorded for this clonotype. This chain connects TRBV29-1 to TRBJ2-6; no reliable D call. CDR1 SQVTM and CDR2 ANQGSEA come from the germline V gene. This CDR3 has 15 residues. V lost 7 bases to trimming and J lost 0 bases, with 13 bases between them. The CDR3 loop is CSGGDSGSGANVLTF. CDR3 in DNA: TGCAGCGGTGGAGACTCAGGCTCTGGGGCCAACGTCCTGACTTTC. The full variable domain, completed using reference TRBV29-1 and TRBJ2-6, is SAVISQKPSRDICQRGTSLTIQCQVDSQVTMMFWYRQQPGQSLTLIATANQGSEATYESGFVIDKFPISRPNLTFSTLTVSNMSPEDSSIYLCSGGDSGSGANVLTFGAGSRLTVL.

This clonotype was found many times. The chain's CDR3 is CASSLGLSVLYGYTF. The CDR3 nucleotides read TGCGCCAGCAGCTTGGGACTCTCCGTGCTATATGGCTACACCTTC. The chain uses TRBV5-1 and TRBJ1-2, with no clear D. There are 15 residues in the CDR3. Germline loops: CDR1 SGHRS, CDR2 YFSETQ. Trimming removed 0 bases from V and 5 bases from J, with 14 bases in between. The full variable domain, in which reference TRBV5-1 and TRBJ1-2 provide the parts outside the CDR3, is KAGVTQTPRYLIKTRGQQVTLSCSPISGHRSVSWYQQTPGQGLQFLFEYFSETQRNKGNFPGRFSGRQFSNSRSEMNVSTLELGDSALYLCASSLGLSVLYGYTFGSGTRLTVV.

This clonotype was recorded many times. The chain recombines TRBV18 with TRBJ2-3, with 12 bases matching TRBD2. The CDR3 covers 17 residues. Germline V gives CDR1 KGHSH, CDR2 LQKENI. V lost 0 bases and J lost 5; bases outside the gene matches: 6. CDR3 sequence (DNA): TGTGCCAGCTCACCACCGGAGACTAGCGGGAGTGGAGATACGCAGTATTTT. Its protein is CASSPPETSGSGDTQYF.

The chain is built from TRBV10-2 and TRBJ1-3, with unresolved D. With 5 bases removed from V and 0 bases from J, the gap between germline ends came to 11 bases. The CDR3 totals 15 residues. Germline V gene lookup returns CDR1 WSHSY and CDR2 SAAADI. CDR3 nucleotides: TGCGCCAGCAGTAGGACCGGGATCTCTGGAAACACCATATATTTT. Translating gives CASSRTGISGNTIYF.

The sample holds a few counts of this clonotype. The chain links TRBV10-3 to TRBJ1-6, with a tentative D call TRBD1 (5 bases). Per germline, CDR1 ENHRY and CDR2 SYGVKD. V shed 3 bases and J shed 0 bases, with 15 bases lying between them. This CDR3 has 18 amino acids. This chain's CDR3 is CAISDRSFQGSYNSPLHF. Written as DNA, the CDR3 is TGTGCCATCAGTGACCGATCTTTCCAGGGCTCCTATAATTCACCCCTCCACTTT.